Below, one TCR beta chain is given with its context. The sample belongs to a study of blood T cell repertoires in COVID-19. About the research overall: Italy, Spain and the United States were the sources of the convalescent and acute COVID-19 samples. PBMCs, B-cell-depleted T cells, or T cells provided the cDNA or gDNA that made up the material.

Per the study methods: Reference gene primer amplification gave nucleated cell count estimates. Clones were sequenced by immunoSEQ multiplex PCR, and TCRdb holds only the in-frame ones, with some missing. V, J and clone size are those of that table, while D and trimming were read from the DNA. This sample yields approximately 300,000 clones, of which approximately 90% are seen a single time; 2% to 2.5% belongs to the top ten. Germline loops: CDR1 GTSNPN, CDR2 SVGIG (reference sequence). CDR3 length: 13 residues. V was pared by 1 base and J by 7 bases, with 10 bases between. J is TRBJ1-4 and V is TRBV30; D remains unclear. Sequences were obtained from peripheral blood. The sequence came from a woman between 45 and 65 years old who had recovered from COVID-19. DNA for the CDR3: TGTGCCTGGAGTGGCCGGGGAGGTGAAAAACTGTTTTTT. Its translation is CAWSGRGGEKLFF.